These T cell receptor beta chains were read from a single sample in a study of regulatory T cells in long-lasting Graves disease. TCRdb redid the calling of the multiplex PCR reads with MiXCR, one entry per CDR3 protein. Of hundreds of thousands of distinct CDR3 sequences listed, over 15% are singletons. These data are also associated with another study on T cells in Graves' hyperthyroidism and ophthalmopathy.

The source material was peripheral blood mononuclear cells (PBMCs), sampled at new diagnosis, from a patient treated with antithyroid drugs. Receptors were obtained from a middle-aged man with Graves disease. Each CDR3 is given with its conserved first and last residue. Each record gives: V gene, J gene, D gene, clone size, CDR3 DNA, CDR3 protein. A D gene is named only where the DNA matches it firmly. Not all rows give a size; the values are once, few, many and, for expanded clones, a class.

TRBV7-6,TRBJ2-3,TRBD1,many,TGTGCCAGCGCACCCAGGGACAGGGGTTCGGGAGATACGCAGTATTTT,CASAPRDRGSGDTQYF
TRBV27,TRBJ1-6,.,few,TGTGCCAGCAGTTTATGGGCTCGAAAGAACTATAATTCACCCCTCCACTTT,CASSLWARKNYNSPLHF
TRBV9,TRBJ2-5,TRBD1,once,TGTGCCAGCAGCTCGTGGACAGGGAAGGGAGAGACCCAGTACTTC,CASSSWTGKGETQYF
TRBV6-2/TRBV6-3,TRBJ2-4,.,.,TGTGCCAGCAGCTGGGACAGCGGGAACCAAAACATTCAGTACTTC,CASSWDSGNQNIQYF
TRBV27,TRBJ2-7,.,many,TGTGCCAGCAGTTTAGAGACCGGGACAACCTACGAGCAGTACTTC,CASSLETGTTYEQYF
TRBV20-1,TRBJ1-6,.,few,TGCAGTGCGCGACTACAGGGAGAAAAACTGCGCTCCTATAATTCACCCCTCCACTTT,CSARLQGEKLRSYNSPLHF
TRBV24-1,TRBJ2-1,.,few,TGTGCCACCATGGACCGCCAGGCTGAGCAGTTCTTC,CATMDRQAEQFF
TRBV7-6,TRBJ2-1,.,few,TGTGCCAGCAGCTTAGGGGATGGGTTTGGTGAGCAGTTCTTC,CASSLGDGFGEQFF
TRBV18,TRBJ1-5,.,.,TGTGCCAGCTCACCCGTACACGGAGATCAGCCCCAGCATTTT,CASSPVHGDQPQHF
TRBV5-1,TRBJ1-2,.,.,TGCGCCAGCAGCTTGAATCGGGGGGAGAATGGCTACACCTTC,CASSLNRGENGYTF
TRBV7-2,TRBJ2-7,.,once,TGTGCCAGCAGCCCGATTAGCGGAAACTACGAGCAGTACTTC,CASSPISGNYEQYF
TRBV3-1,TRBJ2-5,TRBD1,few,TGTGCTAGCAGCCAAGGGGGCCAGGGGCGCCAAGAGACCCAGTACTTC,CASSQGGQGRQETQYF
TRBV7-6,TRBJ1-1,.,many,TGTGCCAGCAGCGAGGGACAGAACACTGAAGCTTTCTTT,CASSEGQNTEAFF
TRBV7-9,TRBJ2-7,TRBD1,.,TGTGCCAGCAGCTTAGCTTGGGGGAGACAGGGGAGCGGCGAGCAGTACTTC,CASSLAWGRQGSGEQYF
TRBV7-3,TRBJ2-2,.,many,TGTGCCAGCAGCTCTGGGACAAGTAACACCGGGGAGCTGTTTTTT,CASSSGTSNTGELFF
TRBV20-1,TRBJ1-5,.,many,TGCAGTGCTAGAGATCCGGGGAGGTGGATTCAGCCCCAGCATTTT,CSARDPGRWIQPQHF
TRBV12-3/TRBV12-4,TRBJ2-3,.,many,TGTGCCAGCAGTCCGACGGCTAGCGTGGATACGCAGTATTTT,CASSPTASVDTQYF
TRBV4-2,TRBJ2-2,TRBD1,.,TGTGCCAGCAGCCGCTTACCGGGACAGGGGGCCGGGGAGCTGTTTTTT,CASSRLPGQGAGELFF
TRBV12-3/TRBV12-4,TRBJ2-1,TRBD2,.,TGTGCCAGCAGCCGGGGACTAGCGGGAGTAAGAGAGCAGTTCTTC,CASSRGLAGVREQFF
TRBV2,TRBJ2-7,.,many,TGTGCCAGCAGTGAGGGGGGGCGGGTCTACGAGCAGTACTTC,CASSEGGRVYEQYF
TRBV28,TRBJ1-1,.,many,TGTGCCAGCGGGGAGGGGGGGGCTGAAGCTTTCTTT,CASGEGGAEAFF
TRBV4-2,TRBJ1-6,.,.,TGTGCCAGCAGCCAAGGTAAATTAGGGGTTAATTCACCCCTCCACTTT,CASSQGKLGVNSPLHF
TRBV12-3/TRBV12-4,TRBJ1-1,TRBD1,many,TGTGCCAGCGCAATCCAGGGGGTCTCTGAAGCTTTCTTT,CASAIQGVSEAFF
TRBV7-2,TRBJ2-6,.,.,.,CASSFLWPGANVLTF